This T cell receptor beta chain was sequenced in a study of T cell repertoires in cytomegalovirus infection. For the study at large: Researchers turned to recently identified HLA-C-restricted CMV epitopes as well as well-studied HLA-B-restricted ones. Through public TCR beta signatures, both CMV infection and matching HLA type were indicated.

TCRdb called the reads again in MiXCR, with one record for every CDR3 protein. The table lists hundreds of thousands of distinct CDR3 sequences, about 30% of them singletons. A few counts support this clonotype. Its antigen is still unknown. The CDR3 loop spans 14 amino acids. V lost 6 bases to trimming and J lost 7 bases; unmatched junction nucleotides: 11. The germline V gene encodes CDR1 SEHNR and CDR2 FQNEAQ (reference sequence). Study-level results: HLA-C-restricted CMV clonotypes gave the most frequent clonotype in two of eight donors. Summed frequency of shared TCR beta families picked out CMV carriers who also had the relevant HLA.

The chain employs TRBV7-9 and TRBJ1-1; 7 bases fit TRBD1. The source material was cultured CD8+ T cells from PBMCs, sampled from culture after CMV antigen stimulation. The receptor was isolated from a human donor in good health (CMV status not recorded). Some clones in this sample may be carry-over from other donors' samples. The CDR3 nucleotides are TGTGCCAGCAGACCCGTCACCGGACAGGTTGAAGCTTTCTTT. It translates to CASRPVTGQVEAFF.